The rows below give T cell receptor beta chains drawn from one sample of a study of PD-1 blockade in classical Hodgkin lymphoma. Here immunoSEQ multiplex PCR was the method, and the copy in TCRdb shows in-frame clones only, minus some. The table lists 25,000 to 35,000 clones, roughly 80% of them singletons. Sequencing used CD4+ T cells from blood, obtained before the fourth cycle of nivolumab. These receptors all stem from a human donor with classical Hodgkin lymphoma. CDR3s include the opening cysteine and the closing phenylalanine or tryptophan. A D gene is named only where the DNA matches it firmly. Size is omitted from some rows. Given values are once, few, many or a class for expanded clones.

>TRBV6-5|once|TRBJ2-5|TRBD1
TGTGCCAGCAGGCGACAGGGACGGGAGACCCAGTACTTC
CASRRQGRETQYF
>TRBV7-9|NA|TRBJ1-1|TRBD1
TGTGCCAGCAGCGCTACAGGGGGCGCCTCTGAAGCTTTCTTT
CASSATGGASEAFF
>TRBV28|NA|TRBJ1-2|TRBD1
TGTGCCAGCAGTTGGGGACAGACCTATGGCTACACCTTC
CASSWGQTYGYTF
>TRBV7-6|few|TRBJ1-3|NA
TGTGCCAGCAGCTTAGGTGGAAATGGGAACACCATATATTTT
CASSLGGNGNTIYF
>TRBV19|NA|TRBJ1-4|TRBD1
TGTGCCAGTCCCCGGACAGGACGGAATGAAAAACTGTTTTTT
CASPRTGRNEKLFF
>TRBV11-3|NA|TRBJ2-3|TRBD2
TGTGCCAGCAGCTTGGGACTAGCGGGATCGAGGGATACGCAGTATTTT
CASSLGLAGSRDTQYF
>TRBV28|once|TRBJ2-7|TRBD2
TGTGCCAGTTTTAGCGGGGGGGCTCCCTACGAGCAGTACTTC
CASFSGGAPYEQYF
>TRBV7-9|NA|TRBJ2-2|TRBD1
TGTGCCAGCAGCCCGAGTTGGGACAGAGAACACCGGGAGCTGTTTTTT
CASSPSWDREHRELFF
>TRBV7-2|few|TRBJ2-2|NA
TGTGCCAGCAGCTTCCACGAATGGGTCACCGGGGAGCTGTTTTTT
CASSFHEWVTGELFF
>TRBV2|NA|TRBJ2-7|NA
TGTGCCAGCAGTGAGACCTACGAGCAGTACTTC
CASSETYEQYF
>TRBV2|NA|TRBJ2-1|NA
TGTGCCAGCAGTAGGGAACGGTACAATGAGCAGTTCTTC
CASSRERYNEQFF
>TRBV18|NA|TRBJ2-7|TRBD1
TGTGCCAGCTCACCACCAAACCAACGGACAGGAATTTACGAGCAGTACTTC
CASSPPNQRTGIYEQYF
>TRBV29-1|NA|TRBJ2-5|NA
TGCAGCGTTGACGGACCGGGGGAGACCCAGTACTTC
CSVDGPGETQYF
>TRBV7-2|NA|TRBJ2-2|TRBD1
TGTGCCAGCAGCTCCACAGGGGGCTGGGGGAACACCGGGGAGCTGTTTTTT
CASSSTGGWGNTGELFF
>TRBV10-3|NA|TRBJ2-7|NA
TGTGCCATCAGTGAGTCGTCCGGGGGCGAGCAGTACTTC
CAISESSGGEQYF
>TRBV19|NA|TRBJ1-2|NA
TGTGCCAGTAGTACCCGGACAGCTAACTATGGCTACACCTTC
CASSTRTANYGYTF
>TRBV6-6|once|TRBJ1-5|NA
TGTGCCAGCAGTTACTCGAGGGGGGGCGGCAATCAGCCCCAGCATTTT
CASSYSRGGGNQPQHF
>TRBV5-1|NA|TRBJ2-7|NA
TGCGCCAGCAGCTTGAATCAATATGGCGAGCAGTACTTC
CASSLNQYGEQYF
>TRBV5-1|NA|TRBJ1-4|NA
TGCGCCAGCAGCGCCCAGAGTACTAATGAAAAACTGTTTTTT
CASSAQSTNEKLFF
>TRBV7-9|NA|TRBJ2-6|TRBD1
TGTGCCAGCAGGCCGGGACAGGGGGCCTCTGGGGCCAACGTCCTGACTTTC
CASRPGQGASGANVLTF
>TRBV7-8|few|TRBJ2-3|NA
TGTGCCAGCAGCGAAATTCCTAGCACAGATACGCAGTATTTT
CASSEIPSTDTQYF
>TRBV7-9|NA|TRBJ1-2|NA
TGTGCCAGCAGCTTAGGGGCGGCCGAAAACTATGGCTACACCTTC
CASSLGAAENYGYTF
>TRBV11-2|NA|TRBJ2-2|TRBD2
TGTGCCAGCAGCTTTTTTAGCGGGGGGGCTGGCACCGGGGAGCTGTTTTTT
CASSFFSGGAGTGELFF
>TRBV11-2|NA|TRBJ2-7|NA
TGTGCCAGCAGCTTAGATCTTCGGTCCCTGGGGGAGCAGTACTTC
CASSLDLRSLGEQYF
>TRBV27|once|TRBJ2-3|NA
TGTGCCAGCAGTTTACCGGGGCTCGGGACAGATACGCAGTATTTT
CASSLPGLGTDTQYF
>TRBV5-1|NA|TRBJ2-1|TRBD2
TGCGCCAGCAGCCCCTCGGGGGGGAACTACAATGAGCAGTTCTTC
CASSPSGGNYNEQFF
>TRBV27|once|TRBJ1-4|NA
TGTGCCAGCAGCGGGACGTACCTTGAAAAACTGTTTTTT
CASSGTYLEKLFF